One and the same sample provided the 13 T cell receptor beta chains below, sequenced in a study of blood T cell repertoires in COVID-19. Libraries were prepared by immunoSEQ multiplex PCR; TCRdb keeps only in-frame clonotypes and omits some of them. The table includes 120,000 or so clones, 70% to 90% detected once. What was sequenced was peripheral blood. The receptors come from a man between 45 and 60 years old with acute or convalescent COVID-19.

This sequence joins TRBV19 and TRBJ2-7; TRBD2 aligns across 12 bases. Germline CDR1 is LNHDA and CDR2 is SQIVND (reference sequence). The CDR3 runs 14 residues. The V segment lost 5 bases and the J segment 5 bases; nucleotides outside the gene matches: 4. CDR3 sequence: CASSFGLAGNEQYF. The CDR3, as DNA: TGTGCCAGTAGTTTTGGACTAGCGGGGAACGAGCAGTACTTC.

The gene calls are TRBV30 and TRBJ2-7; D is perhaps TRBD1 (6 bases). This CDR3 comprises 12 residues. Germline CDR1 and CDR2: GTSNPN and SVGIG (reference sequence). V lost 2 bases to trimming and J lost 3 bases, with 8 bases between them. The CDR3 here is CAWSWTVYEQYF. In DNA, the CDR3 is TGTGCCTGGAGTTGGACAGTCTACGAGCAGTACTTC.

This chain links TRBV7-2 with TRBJ1-2; perhaps TRBD1 as D (6 bases). The CDR3 runs to 15 residues. Trimming removed 1 base at V and 7 bases at J, with 16 bases between. Germline loops: CDR1 SGHTA, CDR2 FQGNSA. CDR3 sequence: CASSLDVGALGGYTF. The CDR3, as DNA: TGTGCCAGCAGCTTAGATGTGGGGGCGCTGGGTGGCTACACCTTC.

This clone came up once. This chain connects TRBV5-6 to TRBJ2-1, with D perhaps TRBD1 (5 bases). This CDR3 comprises 13 residues. Germline values: CDR1 SGHDT, CDR2 YYEEEE. Trimming cost V 3 bases and J 6 bases, with 10 bases left between them. CDR3 region: CASSSTGFNEQFF. In DNA, the CDR3 is TGTGCCAGCAGCTCAACAGGATTCAATGAGCAGTTCTTC.

V usage is TRBV6-5 and J usage is TRBJ1-2; D unclear. Trimming left V 6 bases short and J 5 bases short, with 13 bases between. The CDR3 spans 13 residues. Germline V gene lookup returns CDR1 MNHEY and CDR2 SVGAGI. CDR3: CASSMGRQYGYTF. CDR3 bases: TGTGCCAGCAGCATGGGCCGGCAATATGGCTACACCTTC.

This chain connects TRBV5-8 to TRBJ1-1, with D tentatively TRBD1 (5 bases). The CDR3 spans 16 residues. V shed 4 bases and J shed 1 base, with 17 bases lying between them. Germline V lookup: CDR1 SGHTS, CDR2 YDEGEE. CDR3: CASSLRADSKNTEAFF. Here the CDR3 DNA reads TGTGCCAGCAGCCTTCGAGCCGACAGCAAGAACACTGAAGCTTTCTTT.

This clone was seen a few times. V gene TRBV19 combines with J gene TRBJ2-1, with D tentatively TRBD1 (5 bases). The CDR3 consists of 15 residues. Germline CDR1 is LNHDA and CDR2 is SQIVND (reference sequence). V was pared by 3 bases and J by 14 bases, with 23 bases between. CDR3 region: CASSMLGVSSRQEFF. The CDR3 region has the DNA TGTGCCAGTAGTATGTTAGGGGTTTCCTCTAGGCAGGAGTTCTTC.

J is TRBJ2-7 and V is TRBV7-9; D might be TRBD2 (6 bases). Germline-derived CDR1 and CDR2 are SEHNR and FQNEAQ (reference sequence). This CDR3 is built from 16 residues. The V and J ends lost 5 bases and 2 bases respectively, with 19 bases between them. CDR3 coding DNA: TGTGCCAGCAGCCCTCTTACCGAGGGACTCCCCTACGAGCAGTACTTC. The encoded protein is CASSPLTEGLPYEQYF.

V and J are TRBV28 and TRBJ1-6, with TRBD1 as a possible D gene (6 bases). This CDR3 spans 15 amino acids. V lost 3 bases to trimming and J lost 4 bases, with 10 bases between them. Germline V CDR1 and CDR2: MDHEN, SYDVKM. CDR3 in DNA: TGTGCCAGCAGTTTTGCGGGGGCATATAATTCACCCCTCCACTTT. As protein: CASSFAGAYNSPLHF.

The rearrangement links TRBV13 to TRBJ2-2, with 15 bases identical to TRBD2. CDR1 and CDR2 (germline): PRHDT, FYEKMQ (reference sequence). V shed 3 bases, J shed 7 bases, and the junction held 3 bases outside the gene matches. The CDR3 length is 16 residues. The chain's CDR3 is CASSLGLAGGFGELFF. The CDR3 DNA reads TGTGCCAGCAGCTTGGGACTAGCGGGAGGCTTCGGGGAGCTGTTTTTT.

The V gene is TRBV30, the J gene TRBJ1-6, with D unclear. The germline gives CDR1 GTSNPN, CDR2 SVGIG (reference sequence). The CDR3 consists of 11 residues. V gave up 3 bases and J gave up 7 bases, with 4 bases separating them. This CDR3 is CAWSGNSPLHF. The CDR3 bases are TGTGCCTGGAGCGGGAATTCACCCCTCCACTTT.

CDR3 region: CASTLTSGSYNEQFF. The CDR3, as DNA: TGTGCCAGTACCCTGACTAGCGGGAGCTACAATGAGCAGTTCTTC. The gene calls are TRBV19 and TRBJ2-1; TRBD2 agrees at 12 bases. There are 15 residues in the CDR3. Losses at the gene ends were 7 bases for V and 3 bases for J; bases not matched to a gene: 4. Germline CDR1 and CDR2: LNHDA and SQIVND (reference sequence).

V gene TRBV12-5 combines with J gene TRBJ2-7; TRBD1 aligns across 9 bases. Per the germline V gene, CDR1 is LGHNT and CDR2 is FRNRAP. There are 16 residues in the CDR3. With V trimmed by 0 bases and J by 3 bases, 6 bases remained unmatched. The CDR3, as DNA: TGTGCTAGTGGTTTGGTACAGGGGGCGTACGGCTACGAGCAGTACTTC. Its protein product is CASGLVQGAYGYEQYF.